One T cell receptor (beta chain) is described in this entry. Its antigen is unidentified. The data stem from a study of cytomegalovirus exposure and HLA in healthy donors. The study's findings and limits: The study flagged 150 to 200 TCR beta chains as cytomegalovirus-associated. Judged likely to be a sequencing artifact was a cluster of highly shared sequence variants. Reports indicate that TCR beta sequences accurately predicted the HLA-A and HLA-B alleles of most subjects.

Whereas donors were nominally healthy upon sampling, unrecorded immune exposures were probable. PCR primers comprised 60 Vbeta and 13 Jbeta primers. Produced via immunoSEQ multiplex PCR; TCRdb's table is partial and in-frame only. This sample has 130,000 to 150,000 clones; roughly 64% occur once, and the top ten carry about 3%. V shed 5 bases, J shed 2 bases, and the junction held 14 bases outside the gene matches. CDR3 length: 17 amino acids. Germline V gene data show CDR1 as KGHSH and CDR2 as LQKENI. The V gene is TRBV18, the J gene TRBJ1-2; 7 bases agree with TRBD1. This clonotype was sampled from a woman under 40 in good health and CMV-seropositive. Input material: PBMCs. CDR3 region: CASSTYSGTALNYGYTF. CDR3 DNA: TGTGCCAGCTCAACTTATTCCGGGACAGCGCTCAACTATGGCTACACCTTC.